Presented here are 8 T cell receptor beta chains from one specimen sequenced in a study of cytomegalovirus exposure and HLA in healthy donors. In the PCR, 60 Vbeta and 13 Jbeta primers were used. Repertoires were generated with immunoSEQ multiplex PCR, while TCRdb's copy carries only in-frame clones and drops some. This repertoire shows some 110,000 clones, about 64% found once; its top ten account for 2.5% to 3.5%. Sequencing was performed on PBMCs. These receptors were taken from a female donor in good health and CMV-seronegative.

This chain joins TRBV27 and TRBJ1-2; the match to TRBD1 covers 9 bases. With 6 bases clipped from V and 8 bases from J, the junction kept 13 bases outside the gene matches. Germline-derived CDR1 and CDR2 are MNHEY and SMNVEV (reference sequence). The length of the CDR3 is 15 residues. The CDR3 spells CASSFIEDRGNGYTF. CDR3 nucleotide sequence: TGTGCCAGCAGCTTTATTGAGGACAGGGGAAACGGCTACACCTTC.

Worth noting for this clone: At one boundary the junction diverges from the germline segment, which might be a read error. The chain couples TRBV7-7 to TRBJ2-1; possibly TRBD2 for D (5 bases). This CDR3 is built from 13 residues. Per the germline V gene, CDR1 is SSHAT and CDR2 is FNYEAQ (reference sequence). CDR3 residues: CASSHAGDNEQFF. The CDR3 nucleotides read TGTGCTAGCAGCCATGCCGGGGACAATGAGCAGTTCTTC.

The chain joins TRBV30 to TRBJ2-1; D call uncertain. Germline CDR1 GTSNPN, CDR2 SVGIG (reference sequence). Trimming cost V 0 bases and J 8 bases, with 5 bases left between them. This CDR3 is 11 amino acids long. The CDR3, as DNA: TGTGCCTGGAGTGTACGGGATGAGCAGTTCTTC. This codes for CAWSVRDEQFF.

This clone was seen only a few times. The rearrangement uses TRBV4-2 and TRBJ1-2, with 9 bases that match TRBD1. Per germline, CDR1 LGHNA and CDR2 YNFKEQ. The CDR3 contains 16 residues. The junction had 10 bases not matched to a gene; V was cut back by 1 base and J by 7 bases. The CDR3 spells CASSQARGGTGFGYTF. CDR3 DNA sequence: TGTGCCAGCAGCCAAGCCCGAGGGGGGACAGGGTTTGGCTACACCTTC.

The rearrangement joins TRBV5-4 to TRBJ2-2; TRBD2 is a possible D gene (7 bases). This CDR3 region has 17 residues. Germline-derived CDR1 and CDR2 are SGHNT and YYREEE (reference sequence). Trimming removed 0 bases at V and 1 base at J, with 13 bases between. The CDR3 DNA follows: TGTGCCAGCAGCTTGGCAGTGAGGGGGGGGAACACCGGGGAGCTGTTTTTT. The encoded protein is CASSLAVRGGNTGELFF.

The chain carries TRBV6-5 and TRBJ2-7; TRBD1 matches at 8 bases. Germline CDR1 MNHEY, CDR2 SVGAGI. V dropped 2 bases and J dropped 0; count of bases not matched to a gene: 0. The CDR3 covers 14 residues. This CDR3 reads CASSYQGASYEQYF. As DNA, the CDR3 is TGTGCCAGCAGTTACCAGGGGGCCTCCTACGAGCAGTACTTC.

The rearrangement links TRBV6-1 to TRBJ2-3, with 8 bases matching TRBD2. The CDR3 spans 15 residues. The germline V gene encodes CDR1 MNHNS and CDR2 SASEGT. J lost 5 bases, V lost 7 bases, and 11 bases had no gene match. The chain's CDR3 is CASTLIGRGEDTQYF. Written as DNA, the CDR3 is TGTGCCAGCACCTTAATCGGGAGGGGTGAAGATACGCAGTATTTT.

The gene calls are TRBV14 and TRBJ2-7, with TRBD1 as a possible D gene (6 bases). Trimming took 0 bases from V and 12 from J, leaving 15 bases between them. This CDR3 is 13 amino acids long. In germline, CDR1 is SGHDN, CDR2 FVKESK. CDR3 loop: CASSQDIEDRRYF. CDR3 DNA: TGTGCCAGCAGCCAAGATATAGAGGACAGACGGTACTTC.